This note documents a single TCR beta chain sequence. The data stem from a study of T cell responses to AZD1222 COVID-19 vaccine. This table comes from immunoSEQ multiplex PCR, and its TCRdb copy is limited to in-frame clones, with some not included. Of 200,000 to 250,000 clones in the sample, roughly 94% are singletons; the top ten hold approximately 1.5%. The CDR3 length is 15 residues. Germline V gives CDR1 SEHNR, CDR2 FQNEAQ (reference sequence). V lost 1 base, J lost 8 bases, and 14 bases lay in between. The sample here was peripheral blood, taken 28 days after the second dose of the MenACWY control vaccine. The origin of this receptor is an adult who received the MenACWY meningococcal vaccine as a control. The chain combines TRBV7-9 with TRBJ1-4, with D perhaps matching TRBD1 (5 bases). CDR3 DNA sequence: TGTGCCAGCAGCTTAGAAGGGAGGGGCGGAGAAAAACTGTTTTTT. Amino acids: CASSLEGRGGEKLFF.